The clone carrying this T cell receptor (beta chain) was seen a single time. No antigen is known for it. This sample was taken from a study of cytomegalovirus exposure and HLA in healthy donors. Germline V lookup: CDR1 SGHTA, CDR2 FQGTGA. Germline trimming cut 1 base from V and 4 bases from J; bases unmatched to any gene: 1. This CDR3 is built from 15 residues. The study's findings and limits: V- and J-gene trimming in TCR beta was tied to a missense DCLRE1C variant by an analysis performed later. The study listed roughly 150 cytomegalovirus-associated TCR beta chains.

Use of 60 Vbeta and 13 Jbeta primers characterized the PCR. Generated by immunoSEQ multiplex PCR, the TCRdb table keeps only in-frame clones and is missing some. Among about 140,000 clones listed, just under 85% were seen once. This receptor was obtained from a man aged 30 to 45 in good health and CMV-seropositive. V is TRBV7-3 and J is TRBJ2-2; 9 positions agree with TRBD2. Specimen: PBMCs. DNA of the CDR3: TGTGCCAGCAGCTTAAGGCGGGGGGGCACCGGGGAGCTGTTTTTT. This gives the protein CASSLRRGGTGELFF. Together with reference TRBV7-3 and TRBJ2-2, the CDR3 gives the full variable domain: GAGVSQTPSNKVTEKGKYVELRCDPISGHTALYWYRQSLGQGPEFLIYFQGTGAADDSGLPNDRFFAVRPEGSVSTLKIQRTERGDSAVYLCASSLRRGGTGELFFGEGSRLTVL.